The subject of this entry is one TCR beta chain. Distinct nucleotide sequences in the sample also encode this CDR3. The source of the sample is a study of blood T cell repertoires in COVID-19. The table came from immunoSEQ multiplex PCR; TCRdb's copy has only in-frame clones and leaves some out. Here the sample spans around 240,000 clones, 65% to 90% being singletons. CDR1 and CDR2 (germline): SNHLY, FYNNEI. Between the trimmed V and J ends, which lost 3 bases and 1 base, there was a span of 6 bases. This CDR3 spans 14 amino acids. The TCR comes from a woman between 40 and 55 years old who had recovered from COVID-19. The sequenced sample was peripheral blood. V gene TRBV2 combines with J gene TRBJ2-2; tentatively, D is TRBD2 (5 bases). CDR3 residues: CASSDGGNTGELFF. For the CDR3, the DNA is TGTGCCAGCAGTGACGGAGGGAACACCGGGGAGCTGTTTTTT.